This entry is about one T cell receptor (beta chain). The data stem from a study of T cells in Graves' hyperthyroidism and ophthalmopathy. Using RNA transcripts as the source, TCR beta CDR3 regions were amplified. An initial round of RT-PCR targeting the TCR CDR3 relied on the HTBI primer set. One entry per CDR3 protein results from TCRdb running MiXCR on the multiplex PCR reads. Of some 550,000 distinct CDR3 sequences in the sample, approximately 16% are singletons; the top ten hold roughly 3.3%. Enrolled ophthalmopathy patients presented with a Clinical Activity Score of at least 3, a NOSPECS grade of at least 4, and disease duration under 3 months. CDR3 length equals 17 residues. Losses at the gene ends were 5 bases for V and 2 bases for J; bases not matched to a gene: 12. CDR1 is ENHRY, CDR2 SYGVKD, per germline.

Sequenced: blood. The TCR comes from a woman in her thirties or forties with Graves' ophthalmopathy. The chain recombines TRBV10-3 with TRBJ2-7; 10 bases align to TRBD1. The CDR3: CAISPSYRDRGTYEQYF. In DNA form, the CDR3 reads TGTGCCATCAGTCCCTCTTACCGGGACAGGGGCACCTACGAGCAGTACTTC.